The clone carrying this T cell receptor beta chain has only one observation. The sample originates from a study of control samples from healthy donors and cancer patients. V was pared by 1 base and J by 5 bases, with 8 bases between. The CDR3 totals 13 residues. The germline gives CDR1 KGHSH, CDR2 LQKENI. Repertoires were generated with immunoSEQ multiplex PCR, while TCRdb's copy carries only in-frame clones and drops some. The table records 130,000 to 150,000 clones, 70% to 90% of them present only once. This chain joins TRBV18 and TRBJ2-5, with D possibly being TRBD1 (6 bases). The specimen was blood. The sequence was collected from a woman in her thirties in good health. CDR3 protein: CASSPLQGETQYF. CDR3 in DNA: TGTGCCAGCTCACCACTACAGGGTGAGACCCAGTACTTC.